This T cell receptor (beta chain) was sequenced during a study of regulatory T cells in long-lasting Graves disease. Time point described: newly diagnosed GD, antithyroid drugs for less than 3 months. Scientists built the TCR library using RNA that was extracted from PBMCs. Arm-PCR of CDR3 regions with iRepertoire HTBI primers generated TCR beta libraries. From the multiplex PCR reads, TCRdb called clonotypes with MiXCR, one entry per CDR3 protein. The profile shows 420,000 or so distinct CDR3 sequences, roughly 15% of them singletons. These data also featured in a second study, about T cells in Graves' hyperthyroidism and ophthalmopathy.

The sequence was collected from a woman between 18 and 30 years old with Graves disease. Sequenced material: peripheral blood mononuclear cells (PBMCs), taken at new diagnosis, from a patient treated with antithyroid drugs.

The CDR3 loop is CASSQTTGPNIPMSYEQYF. The CDR3, as DNA: TGTGCCAGCAGCCAAACTACGGGACCAAATATCCCTATGTCCTACGAGCAGTACTTC. This rearrangement joins TRBV12-3 or TRBV12-4 to TRBJ2-7, with D perhaps TRBD1 or TRBD2 (5 bases each). The CDR3 covers 19 residues. V lost 6 bases and J lost 1, with 28 bases in between.